A single sample gave rise to the 12 T cell receptor beta chains below, sequenced in a study of memory CD4+ T cells and cytomegalovirus serostatus. Libraries were prepared by immunoSEQ multiplex PCR; TCRdb keeps only in-frame clonotypes and omits some of them. The sample has roughly 28,000 clones, 75% to 80% seen once. Single viable CD3+CD4+CD8-CD45RO+ cells were sorted as the memory CD4+ T cells. Material for sequencing was memory CD4+ T cells from blood. Receptor source: an adult in good health and CMV-seronegative.

The V call is TRBV6-6, the J call TRBJ2-5, with D hard to call. The J call may be in error: the DNA end matches TRBJ2-7 better. The length of the CDR3 is 13 residues. Germline CDR1 reads MNHNY; CDR2 reads SVGAGI (reference sequence). CDR3 in DNA: TGTGCCAGCACCAAAACGAGTTCCTACGAGCAGTACTTC. Translating gives CASTKTSSYEQYF.

This clone is medium-sized (0.01 to 0.1%). V and J are TRBV30 and TRBJ1-1; 7 nucleotides line up with TRBD1. From germline, CDR1 is GTSNPN and CDR2 SVGIG (reference sequence). The J segment lost 7 bases and the V segment lost 0 bases, leaving 2 bases of the junction unmatched. The CDR3 consists of 12 residues. For the CDR3, the DNA is TGTGCCTGGAGTGTACAGGGGAATGAAGCTTTCTTT. It translates to CAWSVQGNEAFF.

A few counts support this clone. The V call is TRBV6-5, the J call TRBJ1-6; 7 bases line up with TRBD1. V shed 5 bases, J shed 8 bases, and the junction held 9 bases outside the gene matches. CDR1 is MNHEY, CDR2 SVGAGI, per germline. CDR3 length equals 15 residues. CDR3 DNA sequence: TGTGCCAGCAGTCGCCGCGGACAGGCTGATTCACCCCTCCACTTT. Protein product: CASSRRGQADSPLHF.

The chain carries TRBV28 and TRBJ1-2; the D gene is possibly TRBD1 (6 bases). V lost 3 bases and J 5 bases, leaving 10 bases between the germline ends. The CDR3 runs to 13 residues. Germline values: CDR1 MDHEN, CDR2 SYDVKM. The CDR3 region is CASSLHRDYGYTF. The DNA for the CDR3 is TGTGCCAGCAGTTTGCACAGGGATTATGGCTACACCTTC.

J is TRBJ2-4 and V is TRBV21-1; the table's D gene call, TRBD1, was not cross checked with the DNA. TRBV21-1 is a pseudogene locus. This CDR3 spans 19 amino acids. This CDR3 reads CASSNQSGTGKGAKNIQYF. CDR3 DNA sequence: TGTGCCAGCAGCAATCAATCCGGGACAGGGAAGGGGGCCAAAAACATTCAGTACTTC.

The chain has TRBV29-1 and TRBJ2-1, with 15 bases that match TRBD2. The CDR3 runs 20 residues. V shed 0 bases, J shed 2 bases, and the junction held 11 bases outside the gene matches. CDR1 SQVTM and CDR2 ANQGSEA come from the germline V gene. In DNA, the CDR3 is TGCAGCGTTGAAGATCTAAGGACTAGCGGGGGGGCCAGAGCCTACAATGAGCAGTTCTTC. Protein: CSVEDLRTSGGARAYNEQFF.

This rearrangement joins TRBV2 to TRBJ1-2; D perhaps matches TRBD1 (5 bases). The CDR3 extends over 15 amino acids. V was clipped by 7 bases and J by 3 bases, with 18 bases between them. The germline gives CDR1 SNHLY, CDR2 FYNNEI. Here the CDR3 reads CASTLSWQGDYGYTF. Here the CDR3 DNA reads TGTGCCAGCACCCTTAGCTGGCAGGGTGACTATGGCTACACCTTC.

The chain uses TRBV5-4 and TRBJ2-3; 10 bases match TRBD2. The CDR3 contains 15 residues. Germline CDR1 and CDR2: SGHNT and YYREEE (reference sequence). V trimming: 0 bases; J trimming: 6 bases; junction bases outside the gene matches: 4. CDR3 sequence reads: CASSLASGRDDTQYF. The CDR3 bases are TGTGCCAGCAGCTTGGCCAGCGGGAGGGACGATACGCAGTATTTT.

The V gene is TRBV7-2, the J gene TRBJ1-2, with a possible D match to TRBD1 (6 bases). The CDR3 sequence is 15 residues long. Germline V gives CDR1 SGHTA, CDR2 FQGNSA. V lost 5 bases to trimming and J lost 3 bases, with 16 bases between them. The DNA of the CDR3 is TGTGCCAGCAGCGCACGACGGGACATTTACTATGGCTACACCTTC. Its translation: CASSARRDIYYGYTF.

This clone turned up a few times. This rearrangement joins TRBV19 to TRBJ2-5; D not resolved. Germline CDR1 reads LNHDA; CDR2 reads SQIVND (reference sequence). V shed 5 bases and J shed 1 base, with 8 bases lying between them. This CDR3 spans 13 amino acids. This CDR3 reads CASSRAFQETQYF. In nucleotides, the CDR3 is TGTGCCAGTAGTCGGGCCTTCCAAGAGACCCAGTACTTC.

This clone was counted a few times. The chain carries TRBV7-2 and TRBJ1-5, with D unclear. Germline V gene sequence: CDR1 SGHTA, CDR2 FQGNSA. The CDR3 runs to 12 residues. With 4 bases removed from V and 7 bases from J, the gap between germline ends came to 8 bases. The CDR3 loop is CASSSAGQPQHF. In nucleotides, the CDR3 is TGTGCCAGCAGCTCAGCCGGCCAGCCCCAGCATTTT. Full variable domain (rest looked up from reference TRBV7-2 and TRBJ1-5): GAGVSQSPSNKVTEKGKDVELRCDPISGHTALYWYRQSLGQGLEFLIYFQGNSAPDKSGLPSDRFSAERTGGSVSTLTIQRTQQEDSAVYLCASSSAGQPQHFGDGTRLSIL.

The genes are TRBV6-5 and TRBJ2-7, with D maybe TRBD1 (6 bases). V lost 6 bases and J lost 3, with 18 bases in between. The germline V gene encodes CDR1 MNHEY and CDR2 SVGAGI. This CDR3 comprises 15 residues. In nucleotides, the CDR3 is TGTGCCAGCAGACCTCGACAGGCTGCCGTCTACGAGCAGTACTTC. Translation gives CASRPRQAAVYEQYF.